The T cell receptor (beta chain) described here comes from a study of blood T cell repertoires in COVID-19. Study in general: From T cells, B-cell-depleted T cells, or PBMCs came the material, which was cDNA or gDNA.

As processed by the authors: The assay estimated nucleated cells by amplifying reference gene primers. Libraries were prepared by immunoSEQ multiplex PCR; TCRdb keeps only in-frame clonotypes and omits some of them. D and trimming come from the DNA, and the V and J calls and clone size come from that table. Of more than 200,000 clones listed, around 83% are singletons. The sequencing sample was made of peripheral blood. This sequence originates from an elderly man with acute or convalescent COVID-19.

CDR3 nucleotides: TGTGCCAGCAGCAAAGGGGCGGGAAGGACCTACGAGCAGTACTTC. The encoded protein is CASSKGAGRTYEQYF. V usage is TRBV21-1 and J usage is TRBJ2-7; TRBD2 is the table's D call and was not checked against the DNA. TRBV21-1 is noted as a pseudogene. CDR3 length: 15 amino acids.